This T cell receptor (beta chain) was profiled in a study of CD8+ T cells in alopecia areata (dated by TCRdb to between 2018 and 2020). Broadly, across the study: In both human patients and the C3H/HeJ mouse model, the study applied high-throughput TCRbeta sequencing to look at T cell clonal expansion in alopecia areata. RNA was obtained with the PAXgene miRNA kit for fixed scalp, the miRNeasy kit for PBMCs, and the RNeasy kit for mouse skin. Scalp clonality was compared among normal scalp (n=4), patchy alopecia areata scalp (n=8), and alopecia totalis/universalis scalp (n=8). In humans, TCRbeta sequencing was performed on scalp tissue and on sorted CD4+ and CD8+ peripheral blood T cells from healthy controls and from patients with patchy or totalis/universalis alopecia areata. Amplification of TCRbeta CDR3 regions was done by immunoSEQ multiplex PCR using 35 Vbeta forward primers and 13 Jbeta reverse primers. The research as a whole found: Lesional scalp, especially in alopecia totalis/universalis, showed higher clonality and more expanded CD8+ clones than normal scalp, suggesting antigenic drive. Compared with mice, TCR sequences shared between patients were less clear, possibly partly because of HLA diversity across the patient population. Scalp TCR repertoire analysis is complicated because resident alphabeta T cells in normal human skin are also sequenced, whereas mouse skin is dominated by gammadelta T cells.

Germline trimming amounts to 3 bases on V and 3 bases on J, with 5 as the count of junction bases outside the gene matches. Spanning cysteine to phenylalanine, the CDR3 consists of 14 amino acids. Only the CDR3 part of the read is kept: 42 bases, read in frame from the first base. CDR1 and CDR2 are read off the germline V gene (reference sequence) as SEHNR and FQNEAQ. Details on this clone: Which antigen it targets is not known. No much larger clone exists at a distance of one base, and base qualities are not known.

To prepare the library, the immunoSEQ multiplex PCR assay was applied. RNA was extracted from all samples and reverse transcribed into cDNA, which served as template for TCR sequencing. SuperScript III was used for first-strand cDNA synthesis, primed with a 2:1 mix of oligo-dT and random hexamers. A synthetic immune receptor repertoire was used to gauge amplification bias, and whatever bias remained was removed computationally. In the paper's pipeline: Raw reads were preprocessed to remove errors, and CDR3 was defined by IMGT conventions from the conserved cysteine to phenylalanine. Clonality was computed as 1 minus the Shannon entropy, with the entropy normalized by log2 of the number of productive unique TCRs. Scalp TCRbeta sequences were cross-referenced with sorted blood CD4 and CD8 repertoires so that the CD4 or CD8 identity of scalp clones could be inferred. This is the immuneACCESS table as TCRdb keeps it, with only in-frame sequences that have V and J called. A part of the clones is gone; compared with another copy, unresolved V genes explain less than half, and the rest is unexplained. D and trimming were read from the DNA, whereas the V and J calls and clone size are those reported in that table. This sample comprises approximately 98,000 clones, 50% to 70% of them detected only once. The ten largest clonotypes hold roughly 25% of the sample.

Lesional scalp punch biopsies and peripheral blood were obtained from alopecia areata patients. PBMCs were separated by density centrifugation and stained for CD3, CD4 and CD8, after which CD4+ and CD8+ T cells were sorted on a FACSAria. Untreated alopecia areata patients were recruited as part of a multicenter biomarker study. In four to six patients from the biomarker study, blood CD8+ T cells were sorted further into NKG2D-low and NKG2D-high fractions. Sequenced sample: NKG2D-low CD8+ T cells sorted from blood. In the paper's terms, the cell subset or site label means: sorted CD8+ NKG2D-low blood T cells. The sequence joins TRBV7-9 to TRBJ2-7; 7 nucleotides in the junction match TRBD2. The receptor was isolated from a human donor with alopecia areata. The CDR3 region reads CASSLAGALYEQYF. The DNA sequence follows: TGTGCCAGCAGCTTGGCGGGAGCACTCTACGAGCAGTACTTC.